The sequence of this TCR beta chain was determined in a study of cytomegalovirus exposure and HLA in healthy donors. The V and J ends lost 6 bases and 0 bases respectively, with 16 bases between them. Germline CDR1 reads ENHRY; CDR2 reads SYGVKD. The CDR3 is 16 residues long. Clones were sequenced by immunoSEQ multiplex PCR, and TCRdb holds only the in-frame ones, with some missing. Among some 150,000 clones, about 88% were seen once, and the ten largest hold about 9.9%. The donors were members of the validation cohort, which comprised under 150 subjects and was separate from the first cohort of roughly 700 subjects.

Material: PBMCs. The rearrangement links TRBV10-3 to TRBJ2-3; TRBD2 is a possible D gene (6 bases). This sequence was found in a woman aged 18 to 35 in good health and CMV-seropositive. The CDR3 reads CAISPGWAGSTDTQYF. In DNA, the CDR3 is TGTGCCATCAGCCCTGGGTGGGCGGGAAGCACAGATACGCAGTATTTT.